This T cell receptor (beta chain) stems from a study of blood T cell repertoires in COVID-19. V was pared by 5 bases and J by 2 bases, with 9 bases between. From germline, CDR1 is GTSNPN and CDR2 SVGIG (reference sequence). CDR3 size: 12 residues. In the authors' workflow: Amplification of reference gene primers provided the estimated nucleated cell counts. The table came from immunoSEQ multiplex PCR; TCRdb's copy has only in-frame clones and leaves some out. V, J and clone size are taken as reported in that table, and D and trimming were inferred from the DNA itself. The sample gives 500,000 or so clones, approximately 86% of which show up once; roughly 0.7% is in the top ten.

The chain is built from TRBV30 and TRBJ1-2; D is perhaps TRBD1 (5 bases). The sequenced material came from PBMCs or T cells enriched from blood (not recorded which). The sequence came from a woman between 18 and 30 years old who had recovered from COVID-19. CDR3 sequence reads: CAWSEGNYGYTF. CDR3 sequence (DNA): TGTGCCTGGTCGGAGGGGAACTATGGCTACACCTTC.